This T cell receptor (beta chain) was found in a study of cytomegalovirus exposure and HLA in healthy donors. General study results and limits: The authors enumerated roughly 160 TCR beta chains as linked to cytomegalovirus.

Concerning this clone: The antigen remains undetermined.

CDR1 is MDHEN and CDR2 is SYDVKM in the germline V gene. CDR3 size: 13 residues. J lost 4 bases, V lost 6 bases, and 5 bases had no gene match. The data were produced by immunoSEQ multiplex PCR, yet TCRdb's version contains in-frame clones alone and is incomplete. The sample contains some 120,000 clones, about 96% of which appear only once. The chain combines TRBV28 with TRBJ1-2, with 7 bases matching TRBD1. This receptor was identified in a man between 18 and 29 years old in good health and CMV-seronegative. The sequenced sample consisted of PBMCs. The CDR3, as DNA: TGTGCCAGCAGGACAGGGACCCCCTATGGCTACACCTTC. Translating it yields CASRTGTPYGYTF.